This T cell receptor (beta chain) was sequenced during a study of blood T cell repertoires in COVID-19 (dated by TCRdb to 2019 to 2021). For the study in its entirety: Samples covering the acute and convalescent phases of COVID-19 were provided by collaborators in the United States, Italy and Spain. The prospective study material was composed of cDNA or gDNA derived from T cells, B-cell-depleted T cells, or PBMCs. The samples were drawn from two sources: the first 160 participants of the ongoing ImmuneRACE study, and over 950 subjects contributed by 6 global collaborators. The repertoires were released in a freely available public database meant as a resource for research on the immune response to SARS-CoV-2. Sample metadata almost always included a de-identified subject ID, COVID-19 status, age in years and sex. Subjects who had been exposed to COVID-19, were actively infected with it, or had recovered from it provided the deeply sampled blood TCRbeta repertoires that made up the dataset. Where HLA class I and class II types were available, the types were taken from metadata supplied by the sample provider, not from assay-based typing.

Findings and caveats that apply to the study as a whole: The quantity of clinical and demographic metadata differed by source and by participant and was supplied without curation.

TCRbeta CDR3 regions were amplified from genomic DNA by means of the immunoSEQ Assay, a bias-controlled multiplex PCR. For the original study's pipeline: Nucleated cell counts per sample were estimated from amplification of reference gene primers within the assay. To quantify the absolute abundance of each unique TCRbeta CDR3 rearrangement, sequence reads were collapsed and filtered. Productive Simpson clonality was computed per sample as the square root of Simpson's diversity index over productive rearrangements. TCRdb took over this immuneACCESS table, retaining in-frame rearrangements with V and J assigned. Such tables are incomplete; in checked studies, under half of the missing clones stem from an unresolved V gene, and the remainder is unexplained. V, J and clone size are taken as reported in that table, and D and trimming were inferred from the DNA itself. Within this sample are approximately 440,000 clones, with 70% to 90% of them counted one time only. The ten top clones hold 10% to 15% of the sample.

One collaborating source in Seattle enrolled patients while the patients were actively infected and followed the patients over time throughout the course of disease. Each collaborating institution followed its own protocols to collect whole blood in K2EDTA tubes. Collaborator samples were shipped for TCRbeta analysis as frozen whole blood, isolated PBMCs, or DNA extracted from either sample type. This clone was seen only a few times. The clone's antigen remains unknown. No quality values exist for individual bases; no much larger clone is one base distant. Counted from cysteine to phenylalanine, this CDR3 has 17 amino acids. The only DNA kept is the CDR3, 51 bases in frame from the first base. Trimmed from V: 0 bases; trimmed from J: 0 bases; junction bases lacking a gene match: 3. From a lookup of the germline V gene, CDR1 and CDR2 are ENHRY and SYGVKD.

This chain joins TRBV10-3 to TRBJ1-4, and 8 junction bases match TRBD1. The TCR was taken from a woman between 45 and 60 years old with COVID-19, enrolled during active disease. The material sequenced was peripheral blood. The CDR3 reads CAISESDRVATNEKLFF. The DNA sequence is TGTGCCATCAGTGAGTCGGACAGGGTTGCAACTAATGAAAAACTGTTTTTT.